These 3 T cell receptor beta chains came from one sample sequenced in a study of regulatory T cells in long-lasting Graves disease. CDR3 regions were amplified by Arm-PCR using iRepertoire HTBI primers to build TCR beta libraries. Using its own MiXCR run on the multiplex PCR reads, TCRdb lists one record per CDR3 protein. This sample yields roughly 430,000 distinct CDR3 sequences, of which roughly 15% are seen a single time; roughly 10% belongs to the top ten. Time point reported: newly diagnosed GD, antithyroid drugs for less than 3 months. PBMC-extracted RNA yielded the TCR library. Separately, the same data were catalogued under a study of T cells in Graves' hyperthyroidism and ophthalmopathy.

The source material was peripheral blood mononuclear cells (PBMCs), sampled at new diagnosis, from a patient treated with antithyroid drugs. These receptors came from a woman aged 30 to 39 with Graves disease.

This clonotype was seen repeatedly, ten times or more. The chain couples TRBV28 to TRBJ1-2; 7 nucleotides line up with TRBD1. CDR1 is MDHEN and CDR2 is SYDVKM in the germline V gene. The CDR3 length is 12 residues. V gave up 6 bases and J gave up 6 bases; unmatched junction bases: 4. The CDR3 sequence: CASRLGTDGYTF. The DNA for the CDR3 is TGTGCCAGCAGACTTGGGACAGATGGCTACACCTTC.

On this clonotype: A much larger clone differs from this one at a single base, so this may be a read error. The V and J genes are TRBV12-3 or TRBV12-4 and TRBJ2-2, with D perhaps given as TRBD1 or TRBD2 (5 bases each). This CDR3 spans 16 amino acids. The CDR3 reads CGSTSGGQGVTGELFF. As DNA, the CDR3 is TGTGGCAGCACTTCCGGCGGGCAGGGAGTGACCGGGGAGCTGTTTTTT.

This clonotype occurred many times. The chain uses TRBV2 and TRBJ1-4; D remains ambiguous. CDR3 length equals 17 residues. The V gene's germline CDR1 is SNHLY and CDR2 FYNNEI. Trimming took off 1 base at V and 0 bases at J, with 12 bases between the two ends. The CDR3 spells CASSEDPPRATNEKLFF. DNA of the CDR3: TGTGCCAGCAGTGAAGACCCCCCGAGGGCAACTAATGAAAAACTGTTTTTT.